Listed below are T cell receptor beta chains from one sample, sequenced in a study of control samples from healthy donors and cancer patients. The protocol was immunoSEQ multiplex PCR, while the TCRdb copy is restricted to in-frame clones and leaves out a portion. The data show 140,000 to 150,000 clones, roughly 89% seen once. Source material: blood. These receptor sequences come from a man under 40 in good health. Each CDR3 is given with its conserved first and last residue. The order of the fields is D gene, CDR3 length, J gene, V gene, clone size, CDR3 protein, CDR3 DNA. A D gene is named only where the DNA matches it firmly. Where a row states a size, it is once, few, many or the class of an expanded clone; other rows omit it.

- | 11 | TRBJ1-1 | TRBV6-5 | - | CASRGNTEAFF | TGTGCCAGCAGAGGGAACACTGAAGCTTTCTTT
TRBD1 | 17 | TRBJ2-1 | TRBV6-1 | - | CASSEQWTGEAYNEQFF | TGTGCCAGCAGTGAACAATGGACAGGGGAAGCCTACAATGAGCAGTTCTTC
- | 14 | TRBJ2-7 | TRBV5-6 | - | CASSFKGHGYEQYF | TGTGCCAGCAGCTTTAAGGGACATGGCTACGAGCAGTACTTC
- | 15 | TRBJ1-4 | TRBV7-8 | - | CASSSSGATNEKLFF | TGTGCCAGCAGCTCTTCTGGGGCAACTAATGAAAAACTGTTTTTT
- | 12 | TRBJ2-7 | TRBV27 | once | CASSSYRYEQYF | TGTGCCAGCAGTTCTTACAGATACGAGCAGTACTTC
- | 14 | TRBJ2-3 | TRBV19 | - | CASSGEGAADTQYF | TGTGCCAGTAGCGGGGAGGGGGCGGCAGATACGCAGTATTTT
TRBD1 | 16 | TRBJ1-5 | TRBV27 | - | CASSSNPGTGNQPQHF | TGTGCCAGCAGTTCGAACCCTGGGACAGGGAATCAGCCCCAGCATTTT
TRBD1 | 14 | TRBJ1-2 | TRBV2 | - | CASSGQGPTYGYTF | TGTGCCAGCAGTGGACAGGGGCCAACCTATGGCTACACCTTC
- | 13 | TRBJ1-3 | TRBV9 | - | CASSVDREDTIYF | TGTGCCAGCAGCGTAGACAGGGAGGACACCATATATTTT
- | 12 | TRBJ1-1 | TRBV9 | - | CASSLGDTEAFF | TGTGCCAGCAGCCTAGGGGACACTGAAGCTTTCTTT
- | 17 | TRBJ2-7 | TRBV24-1 | - | CATSDLQDSPFSYEQYF | TGTGCCACCAGTGATTTGCAGGACAGCCCTTTTTCCTACGAGCAGTACTTC
- | 15 | TRBJ1-5 | TRBV20-1 | - | CSASVGLTGNQPQHF | TGCAGTGCTAGTGTGGGCCTGACTGGCAATCAGCCCCAGCATTTT
- | 12 | TRBJ2-7 | TRBV11-3 | - | CASSPRAHEQYF | TGTGCCAGCAGCCCCCGGGCCCACGAGCAGTACTTC
- | 16 | TRBJ1-5 | TRBV7-8 | - | CASSSGLPQGNQPQHF | TGTGCCAGCAGCTCAGGGCTCCCACAGGGAAATCAGCCCCAGCATTTT
- | 12 | TRBJ2-3 | TRBV24-1 | - | CATGGGTDTQYF | TGTGCCACCGGGGGTGGCACAGATACGCAGTATTTT
- | 17 | TRBJ2-6 | TRBV5-1 | - | CASSPHYVGSGANVLTF | TGCGCCAGCAGCCCCCATTACGTGGGCTCTGGGGCCAACGTCCTGACTTTC
- | 14 | TRBJ2-2 | TRBV9 | - | CASSVAGNTGELFF | TGTGCCAGCAGCGTAGCAGGGAACACCGGGGAGCTGTTTTTT
TRBD2 | 16 | TRBJ2-1 | TRBV6-5 | - | CASSYSKSSGDNEQFF | TGTGCCAGCAGTTACTCGAAGTCTAGCGGGGACAATGAGCAGTTCTTC
- | 11 | TRBJ2-3 | TRBV18 | - | CASSWVSLWYF | TGTGCCAGCTCATGGGTCTCACTCTGGTATTTT
TRBD1 | 17 | TRBJ2-3 | TRBV19 | - | CASSTLFQGASTDTQYF | TGTGCCAGTAGTACCCTATTCCAGGGGGCGAGCACAGATACGCAGTATTTT
TRBD2 | 11 | TRBJ2-7 | TRBV29-1 | - | CSVAGGDEQYF | TGCAGCGTTGCGGGAGGGGACGAGCAGTACTTC
TRBD1 | 15 | TRBJ1-2 | TRBV19 | - | CASSTSAGTGYGYTF | TGTGCCAGTAGTACGAGCGCCGGGACAGGGTATGGCTACACCTTC
- | 16 | TRBJ2-3 | TRBV5-1 | - | CASSLGQVWRTDTQYF | TGCGCCAGCAGCTTGGGGCAAGTGTGGCGCACAGATACGCAGTATTTT
- | 14 | TRBJ1-1 | TRBV5-1 | - | CASSLAGDLGEAFF | TGCGCCAGCAGCTTGGCGGGGGATCTCGGTGAAGCTTTCTTT
- | 20 | TRBJ2-2 | TRBV6-6 | - | CASSLAGPSSEIYNTGELFF | TGTGCCAGCAGTCTAGCCGGACCGTCTAGTGAGATCTATAACACCGGGGAGCTGTTTTTT
- | 17 | TRBJ2-2 | TRBV29-1 | - | CSVGSQGKRPNTGELFF | TGCAGCGTTGGTTCTCAAGGGAAACGGCCGAACACCGGGGAGCTGTTTTTT
TRBD1 | 17 | TRBJ1-6 | TRBV5-4 | - | CASSPGQGDPYNSPLHF | TGTGCCAGCAGTCCGGGACAGGGGGACCCCTATAATTCACCCCTCCACTTT
TRBD2 | 16 | TRBJ2-3 | TRBV12-5 | - | CASGLVVRGSADTQYF | TGTGCTAGTGGTTTGGTAGTGCGGGGGAGTGCAGATACGCAGTATTTT
- | 12 | TRBJ2-2 | TRBV4-2 | few | CASSQDSWELFF | TGTGCCAGCAGCCAAGATTCGTGGGAGCTGTTTTTT
- | 12 | TRBJ2-3 | TRBV6-5 | - | CASSRGTDTQYF | TGTGCCAGCAGCCGGGGGACAGATACGCAGTATTTT
- | 14 | TRBJ2-7 | TRBV7-2 | - | CASSLGLVSYEQYF | TGTGCCAGCAGCTTAGGACTAGTCTCCTACGAGCAGTACTTC
- | 15 | TRBJ1-1 | TRBV6-5 | - | CASSPLGTMNTEAFF | TGTGCCAGCAGCCCCCTGGGGACGATGAACACTGAAGCTTTCTTT
- | 16 | TRBJ1-3 | TRBV18 | - | CASSRGQPDTGNTIYF | TGTGCCAGCTCGCGAGGACAGCCAGACACTGGAAACACCATATATTTT